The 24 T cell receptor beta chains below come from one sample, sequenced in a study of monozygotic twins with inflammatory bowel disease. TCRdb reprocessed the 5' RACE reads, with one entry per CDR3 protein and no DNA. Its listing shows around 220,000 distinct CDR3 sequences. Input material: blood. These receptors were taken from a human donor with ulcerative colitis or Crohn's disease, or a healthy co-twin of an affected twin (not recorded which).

CDR3: CASTSGDSNQPQHF. The genes are TRBV12-3 or TRBV12-4 and TRBJ1-5. This CDR3 is built from 14 residues.

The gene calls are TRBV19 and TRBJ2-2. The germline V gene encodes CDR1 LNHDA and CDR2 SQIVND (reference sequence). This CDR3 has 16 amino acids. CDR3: CASSIVSQLSGGELFF.

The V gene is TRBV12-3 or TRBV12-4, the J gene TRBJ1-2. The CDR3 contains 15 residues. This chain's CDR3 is CASSFRRGPNYGYTF.

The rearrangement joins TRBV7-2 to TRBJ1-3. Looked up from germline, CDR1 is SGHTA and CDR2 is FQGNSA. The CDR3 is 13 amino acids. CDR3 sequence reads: CASSLARGNTIYF.

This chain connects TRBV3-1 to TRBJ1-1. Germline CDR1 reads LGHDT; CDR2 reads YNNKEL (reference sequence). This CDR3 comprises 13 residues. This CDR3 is CASSQDYRPEAFF. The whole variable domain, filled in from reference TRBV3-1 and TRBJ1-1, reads DTAVSQTPKYLVTQMGNDKSIKCEQNLGHDTMYWYKQDSKKFLKIMFSYNNKELIINETVPNRFSPKSPDKAHLNLHINSLELGDSAVYFCASSQDYRPEAFFGQGTRLTVV.

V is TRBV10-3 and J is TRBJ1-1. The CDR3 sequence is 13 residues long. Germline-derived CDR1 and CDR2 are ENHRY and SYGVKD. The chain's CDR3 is CAISEQGGTEAFF.

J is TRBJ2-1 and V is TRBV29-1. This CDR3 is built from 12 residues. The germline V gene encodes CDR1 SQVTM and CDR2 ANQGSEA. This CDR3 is CSVLGLVEEQFF.

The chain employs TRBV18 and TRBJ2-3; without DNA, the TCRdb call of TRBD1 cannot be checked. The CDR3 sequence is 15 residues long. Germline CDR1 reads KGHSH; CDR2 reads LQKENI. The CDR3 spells CASSPGTRYTDTQYF.

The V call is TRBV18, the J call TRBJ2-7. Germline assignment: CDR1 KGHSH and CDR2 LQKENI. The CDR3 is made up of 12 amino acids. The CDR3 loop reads CASSPQSGEEYF.

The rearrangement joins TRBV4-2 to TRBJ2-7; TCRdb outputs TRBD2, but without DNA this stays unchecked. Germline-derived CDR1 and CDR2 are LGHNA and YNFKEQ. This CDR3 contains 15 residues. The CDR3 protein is CASSHDPAGTYEQYF.

CDR3 sequence: CASSFRSGGEQYF. The V call is TRBV5-1, the J call TRBJ2-7; there is no DNA to check the TCRdb D call of TRBD1. CDR3 length: 13 residues. Germline CDR1 reads SGHRS; CDR2 reads YFSETQ.

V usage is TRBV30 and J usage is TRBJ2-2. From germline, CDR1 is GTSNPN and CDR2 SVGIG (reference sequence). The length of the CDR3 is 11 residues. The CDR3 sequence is CAWRDAQTLFF.

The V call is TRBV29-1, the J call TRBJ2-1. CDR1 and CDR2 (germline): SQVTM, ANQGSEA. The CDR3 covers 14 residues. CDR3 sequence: CSVEEDWSYNEQFF.

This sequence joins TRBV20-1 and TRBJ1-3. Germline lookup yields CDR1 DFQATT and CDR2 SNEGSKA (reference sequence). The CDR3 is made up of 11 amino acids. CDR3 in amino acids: CSAENGNTIYF.

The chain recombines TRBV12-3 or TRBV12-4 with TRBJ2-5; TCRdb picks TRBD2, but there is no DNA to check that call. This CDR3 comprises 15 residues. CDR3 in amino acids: CASSPSSVGQETQYF.

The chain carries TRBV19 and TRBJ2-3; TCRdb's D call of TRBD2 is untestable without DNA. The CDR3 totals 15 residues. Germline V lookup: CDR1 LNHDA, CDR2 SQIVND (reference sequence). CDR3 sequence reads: CASSIKAVVTDTQYF.

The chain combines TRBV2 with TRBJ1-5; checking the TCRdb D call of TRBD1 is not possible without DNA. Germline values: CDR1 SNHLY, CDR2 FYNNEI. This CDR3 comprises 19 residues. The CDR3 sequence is CASSDYGPGTPYSNQPQHF.

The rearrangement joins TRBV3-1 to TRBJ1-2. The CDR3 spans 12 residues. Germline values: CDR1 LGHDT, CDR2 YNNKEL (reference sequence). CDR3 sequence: CASTGDNYGYTF.

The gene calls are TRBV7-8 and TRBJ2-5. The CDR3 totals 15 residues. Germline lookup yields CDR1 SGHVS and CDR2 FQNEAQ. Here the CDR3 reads CASSSPWAAQETQYF.

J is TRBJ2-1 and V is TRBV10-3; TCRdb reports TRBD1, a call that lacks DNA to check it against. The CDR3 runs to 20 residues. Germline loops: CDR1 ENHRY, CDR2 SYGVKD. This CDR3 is CAISGPRGAGDLSSYNEQFF.

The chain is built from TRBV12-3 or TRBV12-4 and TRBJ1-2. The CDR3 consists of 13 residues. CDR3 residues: CASSFGIKSGYTF.

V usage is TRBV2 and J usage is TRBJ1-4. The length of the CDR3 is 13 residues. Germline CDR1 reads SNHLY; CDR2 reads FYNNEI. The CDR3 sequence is CASSDWVEEKLFF.

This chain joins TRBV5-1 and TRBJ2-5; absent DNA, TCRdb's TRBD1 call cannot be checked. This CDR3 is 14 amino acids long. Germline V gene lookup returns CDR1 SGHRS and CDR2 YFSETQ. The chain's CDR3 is CASSSAGQGETQYF.

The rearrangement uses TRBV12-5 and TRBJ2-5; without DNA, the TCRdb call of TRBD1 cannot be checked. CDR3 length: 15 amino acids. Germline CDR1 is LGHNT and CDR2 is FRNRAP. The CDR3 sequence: CASGQGAVGLETQYF.